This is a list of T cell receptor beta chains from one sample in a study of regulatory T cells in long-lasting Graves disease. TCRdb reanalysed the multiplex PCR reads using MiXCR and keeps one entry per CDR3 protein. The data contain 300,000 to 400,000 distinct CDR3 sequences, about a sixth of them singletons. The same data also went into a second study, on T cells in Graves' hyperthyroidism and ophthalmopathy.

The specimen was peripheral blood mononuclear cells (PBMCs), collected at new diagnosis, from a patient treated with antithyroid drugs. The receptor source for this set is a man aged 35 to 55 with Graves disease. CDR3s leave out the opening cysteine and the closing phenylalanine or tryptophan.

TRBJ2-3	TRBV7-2	ASSFDRATDTQY
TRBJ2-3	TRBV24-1	ATKEGRASTDTQY
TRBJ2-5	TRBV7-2	ASSPRQGGVTQY
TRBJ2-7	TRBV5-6	ASSLALGVEQY
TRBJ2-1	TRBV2	ASSYIYEQF
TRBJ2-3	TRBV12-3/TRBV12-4	ASSFGRLDTQY
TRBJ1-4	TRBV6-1	ASGAANEKLF
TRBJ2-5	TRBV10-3	AISEPSTSGAQETQY
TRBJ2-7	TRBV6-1	ATNAAVGYEQY
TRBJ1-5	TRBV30	AWSPGTALHHQPQH
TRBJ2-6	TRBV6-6	ASSYSPGSSGANVLT
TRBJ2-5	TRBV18	ASSPATAFPETQY
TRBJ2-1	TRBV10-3	AITPGHRNEQF
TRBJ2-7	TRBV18	ASSLYLQGANEQY
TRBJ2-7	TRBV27	ASSLSGSGYTYEQY
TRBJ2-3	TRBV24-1	ATSDPTENPDTQY
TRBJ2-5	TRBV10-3	AISVDRTETQY
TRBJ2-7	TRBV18	ASSGSVGEQY
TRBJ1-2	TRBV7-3	ASSPGWGYGYT
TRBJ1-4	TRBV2	ASRGTNEKLF
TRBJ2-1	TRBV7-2	ASSSLLPVSGGNPYNEQF
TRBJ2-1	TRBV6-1	VAGSNNEQF
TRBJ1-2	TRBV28	ATRINYGYT
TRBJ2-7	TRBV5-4	ASSPGLGTYEQY
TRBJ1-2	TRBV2	ASSEDRVWGYT